This record concerns one T cell receptor beta chain sequence. There is no known antigen for this receptor. Per-base qualities were not stored, and no clone one base away is much larger. The data were taken from a study of cytotoxic CD8 clonotypes in ibrutinib-treated CLL (dated by TCRdb to about 2021). Background on the whole study: In this cohort, 15 or so patients were treatment-naive and roughly 10 were relapsed/refractory, while about 17 had unmutated IGHV. Partial responses were observed in around 25 patients and complete responses in 2; after a median follow-up of roughly 62 months, remission was maintained in approximately 14 patients and progression was observed in about twelve. Cryopreserved peripheral blood mononuclear cells were obtained before treatment, at response, and at either sustained remission or disease progression. Longitudinal samples were obtainable from about 30% of the roughly 90 participants in the trial. On average, each sample had hundreds of thousands of productive templates and approximately 89,000 productive rearrangements. Every remission and progressive disease sample was obtained while ibrutinib was still being received by the patients. Response samples were taken after a median of 12 months on treatment, ranging from roughly 6 to 36 months. The paper as a whole reports these results and caveats: Sampling times were not matched between patients in sustained remission and patients whose disease was progressing, and lymph node repertoires were not examined. At baseline, clonality was higher than in age-matched healthy donors and showed a strong correlation with circulating CD8+ T-cell counts. Public clonotypes were found to be uncommon and were observed to contract or remain stable during treatment; the increase in clonality was shown to reflect expansion of private clonotypes at ibrutinib response. Clonality increased at ibrutinib response, stayed stable in sustained remission, and fell back toward baseline at progression.

The time point label here, explained by the study, means: less than 30 months on ibrutinib. For TCR beta library preparation, roughly 2 micrograms of genomic DNA were isolated from cryopreserved PBMCs. Longitudinal blood samples from CLL patients receiving ibrutinib monotherapy were subjected to high-throughput TCR beta sequencing. Patients were enrolled in a phase 2 open-label single-center ibrutinib monotherapy trial. The goal of deep resolution MiSeq sequencing was a depth between 1 in 1 million and 1 in 200,000 T cells, and coverage averaged 10x per clonotype. The immunoSEQ hsTCRB Kit was used to generate the TCR beta libraries. In the source study's methods: Data were analyzed with ImmunoSEQ Data Assistant and ImmunoSEQ Analyzer, with V, D and J genes assigned per IMGT definitions. Clonality, with values ranging from 0 to 1, was calculated as one minus the normalized Shannon entropy of productive rearrangement frequencies. Only overrepresented clonotypes making up at least 0.05% of the repertoire of each patient were included in the public clonotype analysis. Approximately 13 age-matched healthy donor repertoires from immuneACCESS served as clonality controls. The table was pulled from immuneACCESS by TCRdb, which kept in-frame rearrangements only. Such tables lose some clones; where checked, under half of the loss comes from unresolved V genes, and the rest has no known cause. V and J calls and clone size come straight from that table; D and trimming were deduced from the DNA. This sample comprises around 130,000 clones, about 85% of them detected only once. The ten largest clones add up to around 3.3% of the sample.

This sequence originates from a human donor with chronic lymphocytic leukemia. This specimen consisted of PBMCs, obtained after 24 months of ibrutinib treatment.

The sequence in DNA is TGTGCCAGTAGAGGGGACAGTCACATGAACACTGAAGCTTTCTTT. Protein translation: CASRGDSHMNTEAFF. The receptor chain draws on TRBV19 and TRBJ1-1; 7 junctional bases match TRBD1. V is cut back by 6 bases and J by 0 bases, with 7 bases in the junction unmatched. The germline V gene (reference sequence) sets CDR1 to LNHDA and CDR2 to SQIVND. Its CDR3 holds 15 amino acids, cysteine through phenylalanine. The read is trimmed to its CDR3 DNA, 45 bases read in frame from base 1. The entire variable domain, with the stretches around the CDR3 drawn from the reference TRBV19 and TRBJ1-1 proteins, is DGGITQSPKYLFRKEGQNVTLSCEQNLNHDAMYWYRQDPGQGLRLIYYSQIVNDFQKGDIAEGYSVSREKKESFPLTVTSAQKNPTAFYLCASRGDSHMNTEAFFGQGTRLTVV.